This paragraph covers one T cell receptor (beta chain) sequence. The sample belongs to a study of identifying expanded T cells in peripheral blood. V lost 1 base, J lost 3 bases, and 9 bases lay in between. The CDR3 sequence is 14 residues long. The V gene's germline CDR1 is MGHRA and CDR2 YSYEKL. This table comes from immunoSEQ multiplex PCR, and its TCRdb copy is limited to in-frame clones, with some not included. The sample yields 55,000 to 75,000 clones, around 87% seen once. The V gene is TRBV4-1, the J gene TRBJ1-1; D ambiguous. Sequencing was carried out using blood. This TCR came from a person aged 18 to 70 in good health. The CDR3, as DNA: TGCGCCAGCAGCCAAGGTCACACGTACACTGAAGCTTTCTTT. This gives the protein CASSQGHTYTEAFF.